Listed below are T cell receptor beta chains from one sample, sequenced in a study of OX40 agonist ivuxolimab in advanced cancers. The repertoire was sequenced with immunoSEQ multiplex PCR; TCRdb's copy has only in-frame clones and lacks some. The table shows tens of thousands of clones, with 90% to 95% occurring only once. This specimen was CD4+ or CD8+ T cells sorted from blood, taken in a trial of the OX40 agonist ivuxolimab. The receptors come from an adult with an advanced solid tumor such as melanoma, head and neck, liver or kidney cancer. Each CDR3 is given with its conserved first and last residue. Each record gives: CDR3 length, D gene, J gene, clone size, V gene, CDR3 DNA, CDR3 protein. D genes are given only for firm matches. Size values are once, few and many counts, or a class for expanded clones, and some rows have none.

cdr3_length: 15; d_call: .; j_call: TRBJ2-3; clone_size: .; v_call: TRBV11-2; cdr3_nt: TGTGCCAGCAGCCGAGGTCAGCTCAGCACAGATACGCAGTATTTT; cdr3_aa: CASSRGQLSTDTQYF
cdr3_length: 16; d_call: TRBD1; j_call: TRBJ2-1; clone_size: .; v_call: TRBV28; cdr3_nt: TGTGCCAGCAGTAACGGACAGGAAATATACTACAATGAGCAGTTCTTC; cdr3_aa: CASSNGQEIYYNEQFF
cdr3_length: 15; d_call: .; j_call: TRBJ1-5; clone_size: .; v_call: TRBV2; cdr3_nt: TGTGCCAGCAGTGTCCAGCGTTATAGCAATCAGCCCCAGCATTTT; cdr3_aa: CASSVQRYSNQPQHF
cdr3_length: 13; d_call: .; j_call: TRBJ2-7; clone_size: .; v_call: TRBV27; cdr3_nt: TGTGCCAGCAGTGCACGTGCTACCTACGAGCAGTACTTC; cdr3_aa: CASSARATYEQYF
cdr3_length: 18; d_call: TRBD2; j_call: TRBJ2-7; clone_size: .; v_call: TRBV10-3; cdr3_nt: TGTGCCATCAGTGAGATGGGGAGAGGGGGCCTAGCGGGAGACGAGCAGTACTTC; cdr3_aa: CAISEMGRGGLAGDEQYF
cdr3_length: 14; d_call: TRBD2; j_call: TRBJ2-7; clone_size: .; v_call: TRBV5-1; cdr3_nt: TGCGCCAGCAGCTTGAGCAGCGGGAAGTACGAGCAGTACTTC; cdr3_aa: CASSLSSGKYEQYF
cdr3_length: 13; d_call: .; j_call: TRBJ2-3; clone_size: .; v_call: TRBV7-9; cdr3_nt: TGTGCCAGCAGCTTCCCCTCAGGAGATACGCAGTATTTT; cdr3_aa: CASSFPSGDTQYF
cdr3_length: 14; d_call: .; j_call: TRBJ2-3; clone_size: once; v_call: TRBV9; cdr3_nt: TGTGCCAGCAGCCTGGGCCGGTTAACGGATACGCAGTATTTT; cdr3_aa: CASSLGRLTDTQYF
cdr3_length: 14; d_call: TRBD1; j_call: TRBJ2-7; clone_size: .; v_call: TRBV4-3; cdr3_nt: TGCGCCAGCAGCCAAGGGAGAGGGGGCCATGAGCAGTACTTC; cdr3_aa: CASSQGRGGHEQYF
cdr3_length: 14; d_call: .; j_call: TRBJ2-7; clone_size: .; v_call: TRBV19; cdr3_nt: TGTGCCAGTAACACAGGGCGGGACTCCTACGAGCAGTACTTC; cdr3_aa: CASNTGRDSYEQYF
cdr3_length: 15; d_call: TRBD2; j_call: TRBJ2-7; clone_size: .; v_call: TRBV13; cdr3_nt: TGTGCCAGCAGCTTAGGCCTAGGGACTAGCTCCGAGCAGTACTTC; cdr3_aa: CASSLGLGTSSEQYF
cdr3_length: 15; d_call: .; j_call: TRBJ1-5; clone_size: .; v_call: TRBV19; cdr3_nt: TGTGCCAGTAGGAGGGGGTCCGCGGGGTATCAGCCCCAGCATTTT; cdr3_aa: CASRRGSAGYQPQHF
cdr3_length: 15; d_call: .; j_call: TRBJ2-6; clone_size: .; v_call: TRBV11-2; cdr3_nt: TGTGCCAGCAGCTTAGAAGGGTCTGGGGCCAACGTCCTGACTTTC; cdr3_aa: CASSLEGSGANVLTF